The 9 T cell receptor beta chains reported below all come from one sample, sequenced in a study of T cell repertoires in cytomegalovirus infection. TCRdb re-analysed the reads in MiXCR, keeping a single row per CDR3 protein. The sample lists 90,000 to 110,000 distinct CDR3 sequences; about 30% were seen once. Their specific antigens are unknown. Sequenced here: CD8+ T cells from cultured PBMCs, sampled from culture after CMV antigen stimulation. The receptors originated from a human donor in good health (CMV status not recorded). Some clones in this sample may be carry-over from other donors' samples.

V gene TRBV2 combines with J gene TRBJ2-7, with 7 bases lining up with TRBD1. V shed 2 bases and J 7 bases; nucleotides not matched to a gene: 11. Germline V lookup: CDR1 SNHLY, CDR2 FYNNEI. This CDR3 has 15 residues. The CDR3 DNA sequence: TGTGCCAGCAGTGAATCTGGGACAGACCCCTGGGAGCAGTACTTC. Translated, it gives CASSESGTDPWEQYF. Complete variable domain (other parts from reference TRBV2 and TRBJ2-7): EPEVTQTPSHQVTQMGQEVILRCVPISNHLYFYWYRQILGQKVEFLVSFYNNEISEKSEIFDDQFSVERPDGSNFTLKIRSTKLEDSAMYFCASSESGTDPWEQYFGPGTRLTVT.

This clonotype was observed once. One end of the junction is discordant with germline, which a read error may explain. The chain combines TRBV5-3 with TRBJ1-1; D is unresolved. TRBV5-3 is an ORF for which the function is uncertain. The CDR3 is 13 residues long. The CDR3 loop is CASSLASHTEAFF. The CDR3 coding sequence is TGTGCCAGCAGCTTGGCCAGCCACACTGAAGCTTTCTTT.

The rearrangement uses TRBV12-3 or TRBV12-4 and TRBJ2-7, with TRBD2 identical over 11 bases. This CDR3 has 15 residues. V shed 3 bases, J shed 0 bases, and the junction held 1 base outside the gene matches. CDR3 DNA: TGTGCCAGCAGTTTCACTAGCGGGGGCTCCTACGAGCAGTACTTC. Protein: CASSFTSGGSYEQYF.

The V gene is TRBV6-5, the J gene TRBJ2-1; TRBD2 aligns across 13 bases. J lost 6 bases, V lost 6 bases, and 5 bases had no gene match. The CDR3 loop spans 15 amino acids. Germline V CDR1 and CDR2: MNHEY, SVGAGI. The CDR3 sequence is CASSSGLAGANEQFF. In DNA, the CDR3 is TGTGCCAGCAGCTCCGGACTAGCGGGGGCCAATGAGCAGTTCTTC.

The rearrangement links TRBV7-9 to TRBJ1-6; D unclear. The V end lost 5 bases, the J end lost 10 bases, and 18 bases lay between the germline ends. The CDR3 is made up of 15 amino acids. Germline-derived CDR1 and CDR2 are SEHNR and FQNEAQ (reference sequence). The CDR3: CASSHSDNSRSPLHF. For the CDR3, the DNA is TGTGCCAGCAGCCATTCGGATAACTCTAGGTCACCCCTCCACTTT.

This clonotype appeared a few times. The chain links TRBV13 to TRBJ2-1; maybe TRBD2 (5 bases). This CDR3 is 14 amino acids long. The germline V gene has CDR1 PRHDT and CDR2 FYEKMQ (reference sequence). Deletions cut 5 bases from V and 9 bases from J, with 17 bases between. CDR3 coding DNA: TGTGCCAGCAGCCCCCTGTGGAGGAGCGGTGAGCAGTTCTTC. This sequence encodes CASSPLWRSGEQFF. The variable domain in full, completed from reference TRBV13 and TRBJ2-1, reads AAGVIQSPRHLIKEKRETATLKCYPIPRHDTVYWYQQGPGQDPQFLISFYEKMQSDKGSIPDRFSAQQFSDYHSELNMSSLELGDSALYFCASSPLWRSGEQFFGPGTRLTVL.

The V and J genes are TRBV27 and TRBJ2-7; 10 nucleotides line up with TRBD1. Losses at the gene ends were 6 bases for V and 4 bases for J; bases not matched to a gene: 3. Germline CDR1 reads MNHEY; CDR2 reads SMNVEV (reference sequence). This CDR3 has 13 amino acids. CDR3 sequence reads: CASRGQGVYEQYF. DNA for the CDR3: TGTGCCAGCAGAGGACAGGGGGTTTACGAGCAGTACTTC.

This clonotype has only a few counts. The genes are TRBV7-3 and TRBJ1-1; unclear D gene. This CDR3 has 11 amino acids. In germline, CDR1 is SGHTA, CDR2 FQGTGA. V was shortened by 5 bases and J by 7 bases, with 8 bases between the two germline ends. CDR3 nucleotide sequence: TGTGCCAGCAGCAAGGACCTTGAAGCTTTCTTT. Its protein product is CASSKDLEAFF.

The gene calls are TRBV9 and TRBJ1-1, with 7 bases that match TRBD1. Germline lookup yields CDR1 SGDLS and CDR2 YYNGEE. The CDR3 is 15 residues long. Germline trimming cut 2 bases from V and 5 bases from J; bases unmatched to any gene: 9. The DNA of the CDR3 is TGTGCCAGCAGCGTTGAGGGCAGGGGACAGACTGAAGCTTTCTTT. This gives the protein CASSVEGRGQTEAFF.